The clone carrying this T cell receptor (beta chain) has a handful of counts. Its antigen remains unidentified. Every patient had relapsed following autologous stem cell transplantation, and cohorts differed in brentuximab vedotin exposure. Under best response, outcomes were complete response, partial response or progressive disease. This record comes from a study of PD-1 blockade in classical Hodgkin lymphoma. Per the germline V gene, CDR1 is MDHEN and CDR2 is SYDVKM. J was trimmed by 3 bases and V by 6 bases; bases with no gene match: 7. This CDR3 comprises 15 residues. Some clones are missing from TCRdb's copy, which holds only in-frame ones; the method was immunoSEQ multiplex PCR. The table records approximately 21,000 clones, roughly two thirds of them present only once. Findings and limits, study-wide: When nivolumab was started under 1 year after ASCT, patients were excluded. The study reported lower baseline TCR diversity in newly diagnosed patients than in healthy donors. Complete responders' baseline diversity resembled that of newly diagnosed patients.

The chain carries TRBV28 and TRBJ2-5; 10 nucleotides agree with TRBD1. This clonotype originated in a human donor with classical Hodgkin lymphoma. Sequenced material: peripheral blood mononuclear cells (PBMCs), taken at baseline. CDR3 in amino acids: CASRTGGGLEETQYF. CDR3 DNA sequence: TGTGCCAGCAGGACAGGGGGCGGACTTGAAGAGACCCAGTACTTC.